These 27 T cell receptor beta chains came from one sample sequenced in a study of CD8 T cells in ankylosing spondylitis. Overall study results and limits: In ankylosing spondylitis blood, a motif of about eight highly homologous TCR beta variants appeared characteristic.

Which antigens these TCRs recognize remains unknown. TCRdb reanalysed the 5' RACE reads using MiXCR and keeps one entry per CDR3 protein. The table lists approximately 400,000 distinct CDR3 sequences, 20% to 30% of them singletons. The sequencing input was blood, either unsorted or a sorted T cell fraction (not recorded which). The receptors originated from a male donor with ankylosing spondylitis.

The chain is built from TRBV5-1 and TRBJ2-2, with a possible D match to TRBD1 (6 bases). Trimming shortened V by 0 bases and J by 3 bases, and 12 bases separated the two germline ends. The CDR3 covers 16 residues. Germline V lookup: CDR1 SGHRS, CDR2 YFSETQ. The CDR3 is CASSLVAGADTGELFF. The CDR3 nucleotides are TGCGCCAGCAGCTTGGTGGCAGGGGCAGACACCGGGGAGCTGTTTTTT.

Only a few counts were recorded for this clonotype. The chain employs TRBV4-2 and TRBJ2-1, with D possibly called TRBD1 or TRBD2 (5 bases each). The CDR3 contains 15 residues. V lost 0 bases and J 8 bases, leaving 14 bases between the germline ends. Germline V gene lookup returns CDR1 LGHNA and CDR2 YNFKEQ. DNA of the CDR3: TGTGCCAGCAGCCAAGAAGAGCGGAGAGGGGATGAGCAGTTCTTC. Translated: CASSQEERRGDEQFF.

With regard to this clonotype: The junction departs from germline at one end; a sequencing error may be responsible. The chain combines TRBV7-6 with TRBJ1-2, with a possible D match to TRBD1 (5 bases). CDR1 and CDR2 (germline): SGHVS, FNYEAQ. This CDR3 is 13 amino acids long. The CDR3 nucleotides are TGTGCCAGCAGCTTAGAATCAGGGCTCGTGACCTTCTTC. This encodes CASSLESGLVTFF.

This sequence joins TRBV18 and TRBJ1-5; D might be TRBD1 (6 bases). Trimming pared 3 bases from V and 2 bases from J, leaving 14 bases between. The CDR3 spans 16 residues. Germline loops: CDR1 KGHSH, CDR2 LQKENI. CDR3 protein: CASSPSGGAGNQPQHF. As DNA, the CDR3 is TGTGCCAGCTCACCCTCCGGGGGCGCGGGCAATCAGCCCCAGCATTTT.

This clonotype was found a few times. The chain's CDR3 is CSVKGGTEAFF. The CDR3 nucleotides read TGCAGCGTCAAAGGAGGGACTGAAGCTTTCTTT. The genes are TRBV29-1 and TRBJ1-1; D not resolved. The V end was cut by 6 bases, the J end by 5 bases, with 10 bases between. The CDR3 covers 11 residues. The germline V gene has CDR1 SQVTM and CDR2 ANQGSEA.

The chain has TRBV3-1 and TRBJ1-1; D gene ambiguous. The germline V gene has CDR1 LGHDT and CDR2 YNNKEL (reference sequence). The CDR3 has 15 amino acids. V was clipped by 0 bases and J by 0 bases, with 8 bases between them. The CDR3 here is CASSQEWRVNTEAFF. CDR3 nucleotide sequence: TGTGCCAGCAGCCAAGAGTGGCGGGTGAACACTGAAGCTTTCTTT.

The V gene is TRBV5-5, the J gene TRBJ2-2; 7 bases fit TRBD1. This CDR3 comprises 18 residues. The germline gives CDR1 SGHKS, CDR2 YYEKEE (reference sequence). V shed 0 bases and J 1 base; nucleotides not matched to a gene: 9. CDR3 coding DNA: TGTGCCAGCAGCTTGGCGACGACAGGGTGGATGAACACCGGGGAGCTGTTTTTT. Protein product: CASSLATTGWMNTGELFF.

The chain joins TRBV12-3 or TRBV12-4 to TRBJ2-7; 11 bases agree with TRBD2. With V trimmed by 7 bases and J by 3 bases, 8 bases remained unmatched. CDR3 length equals 15 residues. The CDR3 coding sequence is TGTGCCAGCACTCAGGGACTAGCGGAAGGCTACGAGCAGTACTTC. The encoded protein is CASTQGLAEGYEQYF.

This sequence joins TRBV28 and TRBJ2-1, with no clear D. V lost 6 bases and J 3 bases, leaving 9 bases between the germline ends. The CDR3 runs to 13 residues. Germline V gene data show CDR1 as MDHEN and CDR2 as SYDVKM. The CDR3 DNA sequence: TGTGCCAGCAGAAGTACCATCTACAATGAGCAGTTCTTC. It specifies CASRSTIYNEQFF.

The gene calls are TRBV20-1 and TRBJ2-1; D gene unclear. CDR1 and CDR2 (germline): DFQATT, SNEGSKA (reference sequence). The V gene lost 1 base and the J gene lost 1 base, with 11 bases spanning the gap. There are 15 residues in the CDR3. The CDR3 sequence: CSARVLSWSYNEQFF. CDR3 nucleotide sequence: TGCAGTGCTAGAGTTCTCAGCTGGTCCTACAATGAGCAGTTCTTC.

This clonotype was counted only a few times. At one end the junction does not follow the germline gene, possibly because of a read error. The rearrangement joins TRBV15 to TRBJ1-5; 7 bases agree with TRBD1. Germline V gene sequence: CDR1 LNHNV, CDR2 YYDKDF (reference sequence). The CDR3 has 14 residues. CDR3 loop: CATSVRDRNRPQHF. The DNA for the CDR3 is TGTGCCACCAGCGTCCGGGACAGAAATCGGCCCCAGCATTTT.

This clonotype was detected a few times. This chain uses TRBV18 with TRBJ1-1, with D possibly matching TRBD1 (5 bases). Trimming shortened V by 1 base and J by 4 bases, and 10 bases separated the two germline ends. The V gene's germline CDR1 is KGHSH and CDR2 LQKENI. The CDR3 sequence is 14 residues long. CDR3 DNA sequence: TGTGCCAGCTCACCACTAGGCGGGACCACTGAAGCTTTCTTT. This gives the protein CASSPLGGTTEAFF.

This clonotype was observed many times. J is TRBJ2-3 and V is TRBV7-6; tentative D call: TRBD1 (6 bases). Trimming left V 3 bases short and J 1 base short, with 8 bases between. Germline CDR1 and CDR2: SGHVS and FNYEAQ. The CDR3 is made up of 14 amino acids. CDR3 protein: CASSFEGGTDTQYF. The CDR3 DNA follows: TGTGCCAGCAGCTTTGAGGGGGGCACAGATACGCAGTATTTT. The whole variable domain, remainder taken from reference TRBV7-6 and TRBJ2-3, is GAGVSQSPRYKVTKRGQDVALRCDPISGHVSLYWYRQALGQGPEFLTYFNYEAQQDKSGLPNDRFSAERPEGSISTLTIQRTEQRDSAMYRCASSFEGGTDTQYFGPGTRLTVL.

There are a few counts of this clonotype. CDR3 nucleotides: TGTGCCAGCAGCCAAGAGGGGGAGGTTGAAAAACTGTTTTTT. This gives the protein CASSQEGEVEKLFF. The rearrangement joins TRBV3-1 to TRBJ1-4; D is possibly TRBD1 (5 bases). V was clipped by 0 bases and J by 7 bases, with 9 bases between them. In germline, CDR1 is LGHDT, CDR2 YNNKEL (reference sequence). The CDR3 contains 14 residues.

V gene TRBV20-1 combines with J gene TRBJ2-5; D is uncertain. Germline assignment: CDR1 DFQATT and CDR2 SNEGSKA (reference sequence). V lost 3 bases, J lost 7 bases, and 9 bases lay in between. This CDR3 is 11 amino acids long. The CDR3 here is CSARALLTQYF. The CDR3 bases are TGCAGTGCTAGGGCTCTTCTGACCCAGTACTTC.

This chain links TRBV2 with TRBJ2-1; 8 bases map to TRBD2. J gave up 0 bases and V 7 bases, and 5 bases lay outside the gene matches. The CDR3 spans 15 residues. From germline, CDR1 is SNHLY and CDR2 FYNNEI. Here the CDR3 DNA reads TGTGCCAGCAAGGAACTAGCGGTCTCCTACAATGAGCAGTTCTTC. This translates into CASKELAVSYNEQFF. Together with reference TRBV2 and TRBJ2-1, the CDR3 gives the full variable domain: EPEVTQTPSHQVTQMGQEVILRCVPISNHLYFYWYRQILGQKVEFLVSFYNNEISEKSEIFDDQFSVERPDGSNFTLKIRSTKLEDSAMYFCASKELAVSYNEQFFGPGTRLTVL.

The chain recombines TRBV5-1 with TRBJ2-3, with 11 bases matching TRBD1. Germline V CDR1 and CDR2: SGHRS, YFSETQ. J gave up 4 bases and V 5 bases, and 6 bases lay outside the gene matches. The CDR3 is 15 residues long. The CDR3 is CASSEGQGVADTQYF. DNA of the CDR3: TGCGCCAGCAGTGAGGGACAGGGGGTTGCAGATACGCAGTATTTT.

V is TRBV3-1 and J is TRBJ1-5; weak D call: TRBD1 (6 bases). The CDR3 has 16 residues. CDR1 LGHDT and CDR2 YNNKEL come from the germline V gene (reference sequence). Trimming removed 3 bases at V and 2 bases at J, with 14 bases between. As DNA, the CDR3 is TGTGCCAGCAGCCAGTCGGACAGTGGGGGCAATCAGCCCCAGCATTTT. Its translation is CASSQSDSGGNQPQHF. Filled out from reference TRBV3-1 and TRBJ1-5, the complete variable domain reads DTAVSQTPKYLVTQMGNDKSIKCEQNLGHDTMYWYKQDSKKFLKIMFSYNNKELIINETVPNRFSPKSPDKAHLNLHINSLELGDSAVYFCASSQSDSGGNQPQHFGDGTRLSIL.

This clonotype was counted between two and nine times. The chain combines TRBV11-2 with TRBJ2-3; D possibly corresponds to TRBD1 (6 bases). This CDR3 spans 16 amino acids. From germline, CDR1 is SGHAT and CDR2 FQNNGV. The ends were cut back, 4 bases at V and 1 base at J, with 15 bases in the middle. The CDR3 protein is CASSSPPGHRTDTQYF. Here the CDR3 DNA reads TGTGCCAGCAGCTCCCCCCCGGGACACCGCACAGATACGCAGTATTTT. The full variable domain, with the rest looked up from reference TRBV11-2 and TRBJ2-3, is EAGVAQSPRYKIIEKRQSVAFWCNPISGHATLYWYQQILGQGPKLLIQFQNNGVVDDSQLPKDRFSAERLKGVDSTLKIQPAKLEDSAVYLCASSSPPGHRTDTQYFGPGTRLTVL.

This clonotype occurred a few times. V usage is TRBV27 and J usage is TRBJ2-2, with a possible D match to TRBD2 (5 bases). Between the trimmed V and J ends, which lost 4 bases and 3 bases, there was a span of 18 bases. In germline, CDR1 is MNHEY, CDR2 SMNVEV (reference sequence). The CDR3 has 17 amino acids. The CDR3 bases are TGTGCCAGCAGTTACAATCCGTGGGAGAGGGACACCGGGGAGCTGTTTTTT. The encoded protein is CASSYNPWERDTGELFF.

This clonotype was seen more than once but under ten times. V usage is TRBV27 and J usage is TRBJ1-1, with 7 positions matching TRBD1. V dropped 5 bases and J dropped 10; count of bases not matched to a gene: 13. This CDR3 contains 14 residues. The germline CDR1 and CDR2 sequences are MNHEY and SMNVEV (reference sequence). The CDR3 nucleotides read TGTGCCAGCAGTCTTCACAGGGGCGGGTTGGTAGCTTTCTTT. Its translation: CASSLHRGGLVAFF.

The rearrangement uses TRBV20-1 and TRBJ2-2; D is possibly TRBD2 (6 bases). Germline-derived CDR1 and CDR2 are DFQATT and SNEGSKA (reference sequence). CDR3 length equals 15 residues. Trimming took 0 bases from V and 7 from J, leaving 15 bases between them. The CDR3 region has the DNA TGCAGTGCTAGAGATCCCGTAGCGGTTCACGGGGAGCTGTTTTTT. It is translated as CSARDPVAVHGELFF.

The chain combines TRBV11-2 with TRBJ2-1, with 9 bases fitting TRBD1. The CDR3 loop spans 14 amino acids. CDR1 and CDR2 (germline): SGHAT, FQNNGV. V lost 6 bases and J lost 9; bases outside the gene matches: 9. The CDR3, as DNA: TGTGCCAGCAGTAGGGACAGGGATTTGGGTGAGCAGTTCTTC. Its protein is CASSRDRDLGEQFF.

This rearrangement joins TRBV5-1 to TRBJ2-1; 11 bases align to TRBD2. In germline, CDR1 is SGHRS, CDR2 YFSETQ. The CDR3 extends over 16 amino acids. J gave up 5 bases and V 0 bases, and 4 bases lay outside the gene matches. Written as DNA, the CDR3 is TGCGCCAGCAGCTTGGCCGGGGGACTAGCGGACAATGAGCAGTTCTTC. Translated, it gives CASSLAGGLADNEQFF.

The V gene is TRBV5-1, the J gene TRBJ2-7, with 14 bases lining up with TRBD2. CDR3 length: 17 amino acids. Per germline, CDR1 SGHRS and CDR2 YFSETQ. Trimming at V came to 1 base and at J to 6 bases, leaving 9 bases not matched to a gene. CDR3 loop: CASSLRVTSGRAGEQYF. The CDR3 DNA follows: TGCGCCAGCAGCTTGCGGGTGACTAGCGGGAGGGCCGGCGAGCAGTACTTC.

The V and J genes are TRBV11-3 and TRBJ2-1, with D maybe TRBD2 (6 bases). The V gene lost 3 bases and the J gene lost 5 bases, with 8 bases spanning the gap. Germline V gene lookup returns CDR1 SGHNT and CDR2 YENEEA. This CDR3 comprises 13 residues. CDR3 sequence reads: CASSFGGNNEQFF. DNA for the CDR3: TGTGCCAGCAGCTTTGGCGGGAACAATGAGCAGTTCTTC. The complete variable domain, with remaining parts taken from reference TRBV11-3 and TRBJ2-1, reads EAGVVQSPRYKIIEKKQPVAFWCNPISGHNTLYWYLQNLGQGPELLIRYENEEAVDDSQLPKDRFSAERLKGVDSTLKIQPAELGDSAVYLCASSFGGNNEQFFGPGTRLTVL.

This clonotype was observed a handful of times. The gene calls are TRBV10-1 and TRBJ1-5; D call uncertain. The CDR3 spans 13 residues. Germline values: CDR1 WNHNN, CDR2 SYGVQD (reference sequence). V lost 3 bases and J lost 0, with 3 bases in between. The chain's CDR3 is CASSDYSNQPQHF. The CDR3 region has the DNA TGCGCCAGCAGTGATTATAGCAATCAGCCCCAGCATTTT.